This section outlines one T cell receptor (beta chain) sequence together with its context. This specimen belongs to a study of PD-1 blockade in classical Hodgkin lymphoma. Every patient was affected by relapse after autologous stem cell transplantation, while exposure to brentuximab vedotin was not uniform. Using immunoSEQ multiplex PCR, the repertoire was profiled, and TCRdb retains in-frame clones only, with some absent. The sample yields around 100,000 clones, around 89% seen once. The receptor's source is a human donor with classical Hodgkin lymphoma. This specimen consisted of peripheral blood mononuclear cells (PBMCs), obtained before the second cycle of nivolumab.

CDR3 nucleotides: TGTGCCAGCAGCTGGAATAGCGGGGGGGCGACCGACACCGGGGAGCTGTTTTTT. This encodes CASSWNSGGATDTGELFF. V is TRBV11-2 and J is TRBJ2-2; 11 nucleotides agree with TRBD2. Germline V gene data show CDR1 as SGHAT and CDR2 as FQNNGV. CDR3 length equals 18 residues. V was pared by 4 bases and J by 3 bases, with 10 bases of the junction left unmatched.